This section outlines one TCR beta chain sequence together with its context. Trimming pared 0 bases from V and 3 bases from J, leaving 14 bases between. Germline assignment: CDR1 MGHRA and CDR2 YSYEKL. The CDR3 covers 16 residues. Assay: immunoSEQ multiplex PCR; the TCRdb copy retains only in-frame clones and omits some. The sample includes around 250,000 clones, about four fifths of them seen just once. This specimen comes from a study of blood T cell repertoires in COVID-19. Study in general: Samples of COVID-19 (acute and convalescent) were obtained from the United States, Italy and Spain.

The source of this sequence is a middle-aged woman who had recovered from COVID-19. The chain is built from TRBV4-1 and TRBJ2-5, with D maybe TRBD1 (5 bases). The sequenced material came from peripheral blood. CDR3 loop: CASSQDPGQGEETQYF. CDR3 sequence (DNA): TGCGCCAGCAGCCAAGATCCAGGGCAGGGTGAAGAGACCCAGTACTTC.